The 29 T cell receptor beta chains listed next were all sequenced from one sample in a study of T-cell reconstitution after alpha-beta-depleted transplantation in children. Preparation of the TCRbeta library was carried out with unique molecular identifiers. Using its own MiXCR run on the PCR reads, TCRdb lists one record per CDR3 protein. This table has approximately 350,000 distinct CDR3 sequences, about 14% appearing once. The sample was PBMCs, taken from the stem cell graft. These receptors were taken from a human donor who donated a stem cell graft to a child with Fanconi anemia.

This clonotype was recorded a few times. The CDR3 reads CASSLLWGRSGELFF. As DNA, the CDR3 is TGTGCCAGCAGCTTGCTTTGGGGGCGCTCCGGGGAGCTGTTTTTT. V and J are TRBV5-6 and TRBJ2-2; tentatively, D is TRBD1 (6 bases). Trimming left V 1 base short and J 6 bases short, with 13 bases between. Germline-derived CDR1 and CDR2 are SGHDT and YYEEEE. This CDR3 spans 15 amino acids.

The chain has TRBV5-1 and TRBJ2-3; D may be TRBD1 (6 bases). CDR3 length equals 15 residues. The V gene lost 0 bases and the J gene lost 5 bases, with 13 bases spanning the gap. The germline CDR1 and CDR2 sequences are SGHRS and YFSETQ. The CDR3 DNA is TGCGCCAGCAGCTTGGGCGGACAGTTACAAGATACGCAGTATTTT. The encoded protein is CASSLGGQLQDTQYF.

Only a few counts were recorded for this clonotype. Germline and junction disagree at one end, which may indicate a read error. The CDR3 protein is CASSQPRDTNTQYF. In DNA form, the CDR3 reads TGCGCCAGCAGCCAGCCTCGGGACACAAATACGCAGTATTTT. The gene calls are TRBV4-3 and TRBJ2-3, with D perhaps matching TRBD1 (6 bases). Per germline, CDR1 LGHNA and CDR2 YSLEER. The CDR3 covers 14 residues.

The CDR3 spells CASSPPSVSETQYF. CDR3 coding DNA: TGTGCCAGCTCACCACCATCGGTGTCGGAGACCCAGTACTTC. The chain links TRBV18 to TRBJ2-5; D call uncertain. Germline CDR1 and CDR2: KGHSH and LQKENI. The CDR3 extends over 14 amino acids. Trimming removed 0 bases at V and 5 bases at J, with 10 bases between.

This rearrangement joins TRBV5-1 to TRBJ1-2; tentative D call: TRBD1 (5 bases). There are 14 residues in the CDR3. CDR1 is SGHRS, CDR2 YFSETQ, per germline. The V end lost 0 bases, the J end lost 3 bases, and 9 bases lay between the germline ends. The CDR3 sequence: CASSLGGAHYGYTF. CDR3 DNA sequence: TGCGCCAGCAGCTTGGGGGGCGCCCACTATGGCTACACCTTC. Using reference TRBV5-1 and TRBJ1-2 for the parts outside the CDR3, the full variable domain is KAGVTQTPRYLIKTRGQQVTLSCSPISGHRSVSWYQQTPGQGLQFLFEYFSETQRNKGNFPGRFSGRQFSNSRSEMNVSTLELGDSALYLCASSLGGAHYGYTFGSGTRLTVV.

The V call is TRBV9, the J call TRBJ1-2; TRBD1 is a possible D gene (6 bases). Trimming stripped 0 bases from V and 8 bases from J, with 11 bases between. This CDR3 region has 13 residues. Germline loops: CDR1 SGDLS, CDR2 YYNGEE. The CDR3 loop is CASSVVQGNGYTF. In DNA, the CDR3 is TGTGCCAGCAGCGTAGTACAGGGAAACGGCTACACCTTC.

This clonotype was detected a few times. The chain joins TRBV5-1 to TRBJ1-1; TRBD1 aligns across 7 bases. V gave up 5 bases and J gave up 0 bases; unmatched junction bases: 13. The germline gives CDR1 SGHRS, CDR2 YFSETQ. This CDR3 spans 17 amino acids. CDR3: CASRPPGQSTMNTEAFF. Here the CDR3 DNA reads TGCGCCAGCAGACCTCCGGGACAGTCTACAATGAACACTGAAGCTTTCTTT.

Details on this clonotype: This could be a read error, since a much larger clone is one nucleotide away. This chain joins TRBV20-1 and TRBJ1-4; D is unresolved. The V gene's germline CDR1 is DFQATT and CDR2 SNEGSKA (reference sequence). V was clipped by 0 bases and J by 4 bases, with 9 bases between them. There are 14 residues in the CDR3. CDR3 nucleotide sequence: TGCAGTGCTAGAGATTTAGGGAGTAATGAAAAACTGTTTTTT. This sequence encodes CSARDLGSNEKLFF.

The V gene is TRBV5-1, the J gene TRBJ2-1; 8 nucleotides agree with TRBD2. V was clipped by 4 bases and J by 8 bases; unmatched bases: 5. The CDR3 consists of 13 residues. Germline loops: CDR1 SGHRS, CDR2 YFSETQ. CDR3 residues: CASSPLRGDEQFF. In DNA, the CDR3 is TGCGCCAGCAGCCCCCTGCGGGGGGATGAGCAGTTCTTC.

This clonotype was detected ten times or more. The chain has TRBV4-3 and TRBJ1-3; possible D gene TRBD1, 5 bases. CDR1 is LGHNA and CDR2 is YSLEER in the germline V gene. Trimming stripped 0 bases from V and 2 bases from J, with 11 bases between. This CDR3 spans 16 amino acids. The CDR3 region has the DNA TGCGCCAGCAGCCAAGATCTAGCAGGGACTGGAAACACCATATATTTT. Translated, it gives CASSQDLAGTGNTIYF.

This clonotype was picked up a small number of times. V is TRBV20-1 and J is TRBJ2-3; 9 bases align to TRBD2. The V and J ends lost 6 bases and 4 bases, in that order; junction bases with no gene match: 14. CDR3 size: 16 residues. Germline values: CDR1 DFQATT, CDR2 SNEGSKA (reference sequence). In DNA form, the CDR3 reads TGCAGTGCCAGCTTGGGTTCGCGGGGGGGTGCAGATACGCAGTATTTT. Translating it yields CSASLGSRGGADTQYF.

This clonotype was seen only a few times. This chain connects TRBV3-1 to TRBJ2-2; D call uncertain. The germline V and J ends were trimmed by 3 bases and 0 bases, with 8 bases remaining between them. The CDR3 is made up of 15 amino acids. Germline CDR1 is LGHDT and CDR2 is YNNKEL (reference sequence). The CDR3 sequence: CASSHRHTNTGELFF. In nucleotides, the CDR3 is TGTGCCAGCAGCCATAGACATACGAACACCGGGGAGCTGTTTTTT.

Many counts were recorded for this clonotype. The gene calls are TRBV5-5 and TRBJ1-1, with D maybe TRBD1 (5 bases). Germline CDR1 and CDR2: SGHKS and YYEKEE (reference sequence). CDR3 length: 13 residues. V lost 4 bases and J lost 0, with 7 bases in between. The CDR3 bases are TGTGCCAGCAGCCAGGGAATGAACACTGAAGCTTTCTTT. It yields the protein CASSQGMNTEAFF.

The J gene is TRBJ2-1, the V gene TRBV2; D is uncertain. The CDR3 sequence is 13 residues long. Looked up from germline, CDR1 is SNHLY and CDR2 is FYNNEI. The V end lost 1 base, the J end lost 10 bases, and 11 bases lay between the germline ends. In nucleotides, the CDR3 is TGTGCCAGCAGTGAAGATAGGCGGTGGGAGCAGTTCTTC. It encodes CASSEDRRWEQFF.

The chain employs TRBV7-2 and TRBJ2-1; D gene unclear. The CDR3 loop spans 15 amino acids. V gave up 5 bases and J gave up 1 base, with 12 bases separating them. Germline assignment: CDR1 SGHTA and CDR2 FQGNSA. The CDR3, as DNA: TGTGCCAGCAGCCCGTTATTTGGTTCCTACAATGAGCAGTTCTTC. This translates into CASSPLFGSYNEQFF. The variable domain in full, completed from reference TRBV7-2 and TRBJ2-1, reads GAGVSQSPSNKVTEKGKDVELRCDPISGHTALYWYRQSLGQGLEFLIYFQGNSAPDKSGLPSDRFSAERTGGSVSTLTIQRTQQEDSAVYLCASSPLFGSYNEQFFGPGTRLTVL.

In its sample, this clonotype was seen a few times. The chain uses TRBV20-1 and TRBJ2-3; D gene uncertain. Trimming pared 2 bases from V and 6 bases from J, leaving 6 bases between. The CDR3 extends over 11 amino acids. Germline V gene lookup returns CDR1 DFQATT and CDR2 SNEGSKA (reference sequence). The CDR3 spells CSARQEDTQYF. As DNA, the CDR3 is TGCAGTGCTAGACAGGAGGATACGCAGTATTTT.

This clonotype occurred many times. This sequence joins TRBV28 and TRBJ1-2; TRBD1 might be the D (5 bases). Between the trimmed V and J ends, which lost 5 bases and 0 bases, there was a span of 25 bases. The CDR3 is 19 residues long. The germline gives CDR1 MDHEN, CDR2 SYDVKM. In DNA, the CDR3 is TGTGCCAGCAGTACGCTGGGGATGGGACGTAGGGTCCCTAACTATGGCTACACCTTC. This encodes CASSTLGMGRRVPNYGYTF.

This clonotype was seen repeatedly, ten times or more. This chain's CDR3 is CASSPLGAGYNEQFF. CDR3 sequence (DNA): TGTGCCAGCAGCCCTTTGGGAGCGGGGTACAATGAGCAGTTCTTC. This chain links TRBV27 with TRBJ2-1; 7 bases fit TRBD2. The CDR3 runs 15 residues. CDR1 is MNHEY and CDR2 is SMNVEV in the germline V gene (reference sequence). Trimming cost V 6 bases and J 4 bases; bases outside gene matches: 9.

This clonotype occurred a few times. This chain uses TRBV18 with TRBJ1-1; no clear D gene. V was shortened by 3 bases and J by 8 bases, with 16 bases between the two germline ends. The CDR3 consists of 14 residues. CDR1 KGHSH and CDR2 LQKENI come from the germline V gene. This CDR3 reads CASSPPLALGEAFF. The CDR3 DNA is TGTGCCAGCTCACCGCCCTTGGCCCTAGGAGAAGCTTTCTTT.

This clonotype has a count of ten or more. The chain employs TRBV12-3 or TRBV12-4 and TRBJ1-2, with D uncertain. V was trimmed by 8 bases and J by 4 bases, leaving 14 bases between them. This CDR3 spans 13 amino acids. CDR3 sequence reads: CASALDGLYGYTF. For the CDR3, the DNA is TGTGCCAGCGCCCTGGACGGCCTCTATGGCTACACCTTC.

V is TRBV30 and J is TRBJ1-1; D remains unclear. The CDR3 runs 13 residues. CDR1 and CDR2 (germline): GTSNPN, SVGIG (reference sequence). Trimming took 5 bases from V and 3 from J, leaving 13 bases between them. The CDR3 loop reads CAWGLQRHTEAFF. CDR3 bases: TGTGCCTGGGGGCTGCAGAGACACACTGAAGCTTTCTTT.

This clonotype was seen a single time. CDR3 residues: CASTAGTGLSGANVLTF. The CDR3 DNA sequence: TGTGCCAGCACCGCTGGGACAGGGTTGAGCGGGGCCAACGTCCTGACTTTC. V gene TRBV7-8 combines with J gene TRBJ2-6; 9 nucleotides match TRBD1. CDR1 is SGHVS and CDR2 is FQNEAQ in the germline V gene. The junction had 11 bases not matched to a gene; V was cut back by 7 bases and J by 4 bases. The CDR3 runs 17 residues.

The chain recombines TRBV2 with TRBJ1-6; TRBD1 might be the D (6 bases). V gave up 6 bases and J gave up 5 bases, with 11 bases separating them. Germline lookup yields CDR1 SNHLY and CDR2 FYNNEI. CDR3 length: 14 residues. CDR3 sequence reads: CASRKQGDNSPLHF. CDR3 nucleotide sequence: TGTGCCAGCAGGAAACAGGGAGATAATTCACCCCTCCACTTT.

The J gene is TRBJ2-2, the V gene TRBV20-1, with a weak D call TRBD2 (6 bases). The CDR3 has 16 amino acids. V was shortened by 1 base and J by 4 bases, with 16 bases between the two germline ends. Germline V gene data show CDR1 as DFQATT and CDR2 as SNEGSKA (reference sequence). Written as DNA, the CDR3 is TGCAGTGCTAGAGTGGGGAGTAGCGGCCTCACCGGGGAGCTGTTTTTT. Translated, it gives CSARVGSSGLTGELFF.

J is TRBJ2-7 and V is TRBV11-1; D not certain. V was pared by 5 bases and J by 4 bases, with 9 bases between. Looked up from germline, CDR1 is SGHAT and CDR2 is FQDESV (reference sequence). The CDR3 has 12 residues. The DNA of the CDR3 is TGTGCCAGCAGCCCGGGCCAATACGAGCAGTACGTC. Translation gives CASSPGQYEQYV.

The CDR3 DNA sequence: TGTGCCAGCAGAGCACAGGGGGCAGATACGCAGTATTTT. Its protein is CASRAQGADTQYF. The V and J genes are TRBV2 and TRBJ2-3; the match to TRBD1 covers 8 bases. Germline V gives CDR1 SNHLY, CDR2 FYNNEI. With 6 bases clipped from V and 4 bases from J, the junction kept 3 bases outside the gene matches. The length of the CDR3 is 13 residues. The whole variable domain, remainder taken from reference TRBV2 and TRBJ2-3, is EPEVTQTPSHQVTQMGQEVILRCVPISNHLYFYWYRQILGQKVEFLVSFYNNEISEKSEIFDDQFSVERPDGSNFTLKIRSTKLEDSAMYFCASRAQGADTQYFGPGTRLTVL.

The sample holds a few counts of this clonotype. This chain joins TRBV5-1 and TRBJ1-5, with D possibly TRBD1 on 5 matching bases. The CDR3 contains 14 residues. Germline CDR1 is SGHRS and CDR2 is YFSETQ. V lost 3 bases to trimming and J lost 2 bases, with 9 bases between them. The CDR3 DNA follows: TGCGCCAGCAGCTCTGGGGCGGGCAATCAGCCCCAGCATTTT. This gives the protein CASSSGAGNQPQHF.

A few counts support this clonotype. The chain combines TRBV5-6 with TRBJ2-7; a possible D gene is TRBD2 (6 bases). Germline V CDR1 and CDR2: SGHDT, YYEEEE. This CDR3 spans 15 amino acids. Trimming took off 2 bases at V and 3 bases at J, with 15 bases between the two ends. The CDR3 region has the DNA TGTGCCAGCAGCTTTGGGGCTAGCGACTACTACGAGCAGTACTTC. Translated, it gives CASSFGASDYYEQYF.

V usage is TRBV27 and J usage is TRBJ2-1, with D possibly matching TRBD2 (6 bases). Germline V gene lookup returns CDR1 MNHEY and CDR2 SMNVEV (reference sequence). CDR3 length: 15 residues. Trimming removed 2 bases at V and 8 bases at J, with 16 bases between. CDR3: CASSLRGNRKHEQFF. CDR3 DNA sequence: TGTGCCAGCAGTTTACGGGGGAACAGAAAGCATGAGCAGTTCTTC.